This paragraph reports one T cell receptor beta chain. The antigen it binds to is not known. No clone much larger than this one lies a single base away; base qualities are absent. The trial excluded patients who had a history of autoimmune disease or were on systemic immunosuppression. Peripheral blood for TCR sequencing was drawn from every dose cohort at baseline, at cycle 4 day 1 and at cycle 7 day 1. Samples came from an open-label, multicenter, first-in-human phase I dose-escalation trial of ivuxolimab. Adults with locally advanced or metastatic head and neck squamous cell, hepatocellular, melanoma or renal cell carcinoma were enrolled in the trial. Before TCR sequencing, CD4+ T cells and CD8+ T cells were sorted from peripheral blood as separate populations. This entry belongs to a study of OX40 agonist ivuxolimab in advanced cancers. Broadly, across the study: Ivuxolimab, which targeted the costimulatory receptor OX40 (CD134), was an agonistic, fully human IgG2 monoclonal antibody. Intravenous ivuxolimab was administered to patients every 2 weeks at six dose levels: 0.01, 0.1, 0.3, 1.5, 3 and 10 mg/kg. Among the approximately 50 dose-escalation patients, around 19 had hepatocellular carcinoma, approximately 15 melanoma, 9 renal cell carcinoma and 9 head and neck cancer. In the dose-escalation cohort, over 65% of patients were male, and the mean age was approximately 60 years, with a range of about 23 to 85. Prior anti-PD-1, anti-PD-L1 or anti-CTLA-4 therapy was permitted, and checkpoint inhibitors had been received by less than 45% of dose-escalation patients. Partial responses occurred in three dose-escalation patients, of whom one had hepatocellular carcinoma and two had cutaneous melanoma. The point of sequencing TCRbeta in the periphery was to test whether ivuxolimab changed TCR sequence diversity and drove clonal T-cell expansion. The paper reports the monotherapy dose-escalation portion (N ≈ 50 patients) of the phase I ivuxolimab trial.

For sequencing of the TCRbeta CDR3 region, genomic DNA was extracted from the sorted cells. The immunoSEQ Assay was used to sequence the TCRbeta CDR3 regions. Here the immuneACCESS table is served through TCRdb, limited to in-frame sequences with V and J called. Missing clones are a known gap in these copies; in checked studies unresolved V genes cover under half, and the rest lacks a known reason. The sample yields some 65,000 clones; around 84% were counted once. Approximately 4% of the sample is held by the ten biggest clonotypes. General findings and caveats noted by the study authors: Antigen specificity was not determined for the clonally expanded peripheral T cells. Partial responders in the 0.1-3.0 mg/kg groups had among the lowest normalized peripheral clonal expansion, especially among CD8+ T cells. At doses from 0.1 to 3.0 mg/kg, clonal expansion was seen in both CD4+ and CD8+ blood T cells between baseline and week 6. Low levels of normalized T-cell clonal expansion were also seen in some patients who did not respond. After ivuxolimab, CD8+ T cells had more expanded clones than CD4+ T cells on average.

CDR1 and CDR2 are drawn from the germline V gene: SGHTA, FQGTGA. Relative to germline, V is missing 2 bases and J is missing 4 bases, with 5 bases of the junction outside any gene match. Inclusive of the bounding cysteine and phenylalanine, the CDR3 is 15 residues long. The read is trimmed to its CDR3 DNA, 45 bases read in frame from base 1. Sequencing used CD4+ or CD8+ T cells sorted from blood, obtained in a trial of the OX40 agonist ivuxolimab. The origin of this receptor is an adult with an advanced solid tumor such as melanoma, head and neck, liver or kidney cancer. Rearrangement joined TRBV7-3 to TRBJ2-3, with TRBD2 identical over 8 junction bases. CDR3 protein: CASSLSGREADTQYF. The DNA sequence follows: TGTGCCAGCAGCTTATCCGGGAGGGAGGCAGATACGCAGTATTTT.